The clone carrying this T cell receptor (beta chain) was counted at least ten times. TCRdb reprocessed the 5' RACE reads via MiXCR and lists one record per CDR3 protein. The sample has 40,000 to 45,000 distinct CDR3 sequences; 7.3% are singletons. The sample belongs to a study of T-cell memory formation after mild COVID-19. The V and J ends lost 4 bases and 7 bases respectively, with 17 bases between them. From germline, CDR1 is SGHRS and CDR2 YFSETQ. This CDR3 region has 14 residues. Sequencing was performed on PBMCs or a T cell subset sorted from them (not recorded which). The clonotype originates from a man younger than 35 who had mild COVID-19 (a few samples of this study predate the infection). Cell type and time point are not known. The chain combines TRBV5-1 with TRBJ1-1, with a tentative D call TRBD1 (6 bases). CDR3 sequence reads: CASSTEDSEGEAFF. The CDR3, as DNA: TGCGCCAGCAGCACCGAGGACAGTGAGGGTGAAGCTTTCTTT.